The 24 T cell receptor beta chains given below trace back to one sample, sequenced in a study of Ad26.COV2.S vaccination and SARS-CoV-2 variants. TCRdb's copy holds only in-frame clones and misses some; the assay was immunoSEQ multiplex PCR. The data hold about 350,000 clones, with around 90% observed a single time. The treatment here: about 20 received Ad26.COV2.S at low or high dose, single or two shots; about five received placebo; per-sample allocation not given. Specimens were obtained on day 63 following the first vaccine or placebo injection. Sequencing used peripheral blood, obtained in a trial of Ad26.COV2.S vaccine versus placebo. Source of these receptors: a person aged 18 to 65 who received the Ad26.COV2.S COVID-19 vaccine or a placebo.

The chain employs TRBV20-1 and TRBJ2-1, with 7 bases fitting TRBD2. The J segment lost 6 bases and the V segment lost 3 bases, leaving 2 bases of the junction unmatched. The CDR3 consists of 12 residues. Germline V gene lookup returns CDR1 DFQATT and CDR2 SNEGSKA (reference sequence). CDR3: CSASASGNEQFF. DNA of the CDR3: TGCAGTGCTAGTGCTAGCGGCAATGAGCAGTTCTTC.

The chain recombines TRBV4-1 with TRBJ1-5; D is possibly TRBD1 (5 bases). Germline V gives CDR1 MGHRA, CDR2 YSYEKL. The CDR3 runs 15 residues. V was trimmed by 2 bases and J by 0 bases, leaving 8 bases between them. This chain's CDR3 is CASSQPGGSNQPQHF. CDR3 nucleotides: TGCGCCAGCAGCCAACCCGGGGGTAGCAATCAGCCCCAGCATTTT.

The J gene is TRBJ1-3, the V gene TRBV4-3; D not certain. Germline V gives CDR1 LGHNA, CDR2 YSLEER. The CDR3 totals 17 residues. Deletions cut 0 bases from V and 4 bases from J, with 16 bases between. The CDR3 nucleotides read TGCGCCAGCAGCCAAGAGACTTTGCTCCTCAACGGAAACACCATATATTTT. It is translated as CASSQETLLLNGNTIYF.

The rearrangement uses TRBV28 and TRBJ1-1; D unclear. This CDR3 spans 12 amino acids. CDR1 is MDHEN and CDR2 is SYDVKM in the germline V gene. V lost 3 bases to trimming and J lost 11 bases, with 13 bases between them. In nucleotides, the CDR3 is TGTGCCAGCAGTTTGGCACTACTTGAGGCTTTCTTT. This gives the protein CASSLALLEAFF.

The chain is built from TRBV19 and TRBJ1-2; possibly TRBD1 for D (5 bases). Trimming took off 5 bases at V and 2 bases at J, with 9 bases between the two ends. Germline V gives CDR1 LNHDA, CDR2 SQIVND (reference sequence). The CDR3 extends over 13 amino acids. The CDR3: CASSRTNNYGYTF. CDR3 DNA sequence: TGTGCCAGTAGTCGGACAAACAACTATGGCTACACCTTC.

This clone was observed once. The rearrangement uses TRBV14 and TRBJ2-1; no clear D. This CDR3 contains 14 residues. CDR1 is SGHDN, CDR2 FVKESK, per germline. The V gene lost 1 base and the J gene lost 7 bases, with 11 bases spanning the gap. CDR3 bases: TGTGCCAGCAGCCAAGCCGGCGTTTTTAATGAGCAGTTCTTC. Translation: CASSQAGVFNEQFF.

The genes are TRBV7-2 and TRBJ2-1; D call uncertain. V lost 1 base and J 2 bases, leaving 6 bases between the germline ends. This CDR3 contains 14 residues. CDR1 and CDR2 (germline): SGHTA, FQGNSA. CDR3 protein: CASSLGWAYNEQFF. CDR3 nucleotides: TGTGCCAGCAGCTTAGGGTGGGCCTACAATGAGCAGTTCTTC.

CDR3 DNA sequence: TGTGCCAGCTCACCCACCCTGTCTGGGGCCAACGTCCTGACTTTC. The encoded protein is CASSPTLSGANVLTF. The V and J genes are TRBV18 and TRBJ2-6; D is unresolved. The CDR3 loop spans 15 amino acids. Germline CDR1 and CDR2: KGHSH and LQKENI. V lost 3 bases, J lost 1 base, and 7 bases lay in between. Supplemented by reference TRBV18 and TRBJ2-6, the full variable domain reads NAGVMQNPRHLVRRRGQEARLRCSPMKGHSHVYWYRQLPEEGLKFMVYLQKENIIDESGMPKERFSAEFPKEGPSILRIQQVVRGDSAAYFCASSPTLSGANVLTFGAGSRLTVL.

The J gene is TRBJ1-2, the V gene TRBV7-9; 9 bases line up with TRBD1. V was clipped by 5 bases and J by 5 bases; unmatched bases: 9. The CDR3 has 15 residues. From germline, CDR1 is SEHNR and CDR2 FQNEAQ (reference sequence). CDR3 in amino acids: CASSPRQGGGYGYTF. CDR3 coding DNA: TGTGCCAGCAGCCCCCGACAGGGGGGAGGGTATGGCTACACCTTC.

J is TRBJ2-1 and V is TRBV6-4; TRBD1 aligns across 8 bases. Germline CDR1 is MRHNA and CDR2 is SNTAGT. This CDR3 contains 15 residues. The ends lost 8 bases at V and 4 bases at J; junction bases unmatched: 10. The CDR3: CASAPDRVPYNEQFF. The CDR3, as DNA: TGTGCCAGCGCGCCGGACAGGGTCCCATACAATGAGCAGTTCTTC.

The rearrangement joins TRBV11-2 to TRBJ1-3; 7 bases align to TRBD1. Germline V CDR1 and CDR2: SGHAT, FQNNGV. After removal of 2 bases from V and 4 bases from J, the junction contained 8 bases not matched to a gene. The CDR3 spans 16 residues. CDR3 bases: TGTGCCAGCAGCTTACTGACAGGGAAGTGGGGAAACACCATATATTTT. It encodes CASSLLTGKWGNTIYF.

The chain recombines TRBV7-3 with TRBJ2-5; the match to TRBD2 covers 8 bases. In germline, CDR1 is SGHTA, CDR2 FQGTGA. The CDR3 sequence is 14 residues long. With V trimmed by 5 bases and J by 5 bases, 7 bases remained unmatched. CDR3 region: CASSPERGRETQYF. The CDR3 DNA reads TGTGCCAGCAGCCCAGAGCGGGGGAGGGAGACCCAGTACTTC.

The chain is built from TRBV7-3 and TRBJ2-1; perhaps TRBD2 as D (6 bases). Trimming cost V 2 bases and J 4 bases, with 9 bases left between them. Germline CDR1 SGHTA, CDR2 FQGTGA. The CDR3 totals 14 residues. CDR3 nucleotides: TGTGCCAGCAGCTTATCCGGGGGATACAATGAGCAGTTCTTC. This gives the protein CASSLSGGYNEQFF.

The chain has TRBV5-4 and TRBJ1-2; D gene unclear. Germline V gene lookup returns CDR1 SGHNT and CDR2 YYREEE (reference sequence). The V end lost 4 bases, the J end lost 2 bases, and 15 bases lay between the germline ends. This CDR3 contains 15 residues. CDR3 nucleotide sequence: TGTGCCAGCAGCAAAAAGGGCCCTGGAAACTATGGCTACACCTTC. Translated: CASSKKGPGNYGYTF. The entire variable domain, with the rest obtained from reference TRBV5-4 and TRBJ1-2, is as follows: ETGVTQSPTHLIKTRGQQVTLRCSSQSGHNTVSWYQQALGQGPQFIFQYYREEENGRGNFPPRFSGLQFPNYSSELNVNALELDDSALYLCASSKKGPGNYGYTFGSGTRLTVV.

V usage is TRBV28 and J usage is TRBJ2-2; D is undetermined. This CDR3 has 16 amino acids. Trimming pared 5 bases from V and 1 base from J, leaving 14 bases between. Germline V lookup: CDR1 MDHEN, CDR2 SYDVKM. CDR3 amino acids: CASSAPGGKNTGELFF. The CDR3 DNA follows: TGTGCCAGCAGTGCCCCCGGCGGAAAGAACACCGGGGAGCTGTTTTTT.

This clone showed up just a few times. The V call is TRBV19, the J call TRBJ1-3; no clear D. The CDR3 consists of 14 residues. The ends were cut back, 4 bases at V and 0 bases at J, with 7 bases in the middle. Germline V lookup: CDR1 LNHDA, CDR2 SQIVND (reference sequence). CDR3 sequence: CASSRSSSGNTIYF. In DNA, the CDR3 is TGTGCCAGTAGTAGGTCGAGCTCTGGAAACACCATATATTTT.

This chain links TRBV11-2 with TRBJ2-1, with a possible D match to TRBD1 (6 bases). CDR3 length: 15 residues. Germline values: CDR1 SGHAT, CDR2 FQNNGV. The V and J ends lost 0 bases and 9 bases respectively, with 15 bases between them. The DNA of the CDR3 is TGTGCCAGCAGCTTAGATCGGATACAGGGTCTTGAGCAGTTCTTC. It specifies CASSLDRIQGLEQFF.

V and J are TRBV7-9 and TRBJ2-5; possibly TRBD1 or TRBD2 for D (5 bases each). CDR3 length: 14 residues. Germline CDR1 SEHNR, CDR2 FQNEAQ (reference sequence). Trimming took off 2 bases at V and 5 bases at J, with 12 bases between the two ends. The CDR3 nucleotides read TGTGCCAGCAGCTTAACGGGGCGCGGGGAGACCCAGTACTTC. Translating it yields CASSLTGRGETQYF.

This clone was found once. The genes are TRBV5-1 and TRBJ2-5; 11 bases are a match to TRBD1. The CDR3 totals 15 residues. The junction had 7 bases not matched to a gene; V was cut back by 4 bases and J by 5 bases. Germline CDR1 reads SGHRS; CDR2 reads YFSETQ. DNA of the CDR3: TGCGCCAGCAGCCGCCTGGACAGGGGGCAGGAGACCCAGTACTTC. Its translation: CASSRLDRGQETQYF.

The genes are TRBV12-5 and TRBJ2-1; 11 bases line up with TRBD2. The germline CDR1 and CDR2 sequences are LGHNT and FRNRAP. The CDR3 is 15 residues long. V lost 6 bases and J lost 4; bases outside the gene matches: 5. The CDR3 DNA is TGTGCTAGTGGCCCGGGACTAGCGGAATACAATGAGCAGTTCTTC. It yields the protein CASGPGLAEYNEQFF.

A few counts support this clone. This chain joins TRBV6-5 and TRBJ1-1; TRBD1 is a possible D gene (6 bases). The CDR3 sequence is 12 residues long. V was trimmed by 9 bases and J by 4 bases, leaving 12 bases between them. Germline assignment: CDR1 MNHEY and CDR2 SVGAGI. CDR3 bases: TGTGCCAGTAACAGGGAGGGCACTGAAGCTTTCTTT. It is translated as CASNREGTEAFF.

The chain employs TRBV7-9 and TRBJ2-7; D is undetermined. V was shortened by 3 bases and J by 0 bases, with 18 bases between the two germline ends. This CDR3 comprises 17 residues. Germline V lookup: CDR1 SEHNR, CDR2 FQNEAQ (reference sequence). The CDR3 DNA reads TGTGCCAGCAGCTTGTATTTAGGTGGCGATTCCTCCTACGAGCAGTACTTC. Protein sequence: CASSLYLGGDSSYEQYF. The full variable domain, in which reference TRBV7-9 and TRBJ2-7 provide the parts outside the CDR3, is DTGVSQNPRHKITKRGQNVTFRCDPISEHNRLYWYRQTLGQGPEFLTYFQNEAQLEKSRLLSDRFSAERPKGSFSTLEIQRTEQGDSAMYLCASSLYLGGDSSYEQYFGPGTRLTVT.

The J gene is TRBJ1-4, the V gene TRBV7-2; the D is unclear. Germline V CDR1 and CDR2: SGHTA, FQGNSA. V gave up 5 bases and J gave up 7 bases, with 8 bases separating them. CDR3 length equals 12 residues. The CDR3 loop is CASSPTREKLFF. DNA of the CDR3: TGTGCCAGCAGCCCAACGCGTGAAAAACTGTTTTTT. Using reference TRBV7-2 and TRBJ1-4 for the parts outside the CDR3, the full variable domain is GAGVSQSPSNKVTEKGKDVELRCDPISGHTALYWYRQSLGQGLEFLIYFQGNSAPDKSGLPSDRFSAERTGGSVSTLTIQRTQQEDSAVYLCASSPTREKLFFGSGTQLSVL.

V and J are TRBV25-1 and TRBJ1-1; maybe TRBD1 (5 bases). CDR3 length: 12 residues. V was trimmed by 8 bases and J by 11 bases, leaving 18 bases between them. Germline V gene data show CDR1 as MGHDK and CDR2 as SYGVNS. CDR3 in amino acids: CASLTAGLEAFF. CDR3 nucleotide sequence: TGTGCCAGCCTAACGGCAGGGCTAGAGGCTTTCTTT.